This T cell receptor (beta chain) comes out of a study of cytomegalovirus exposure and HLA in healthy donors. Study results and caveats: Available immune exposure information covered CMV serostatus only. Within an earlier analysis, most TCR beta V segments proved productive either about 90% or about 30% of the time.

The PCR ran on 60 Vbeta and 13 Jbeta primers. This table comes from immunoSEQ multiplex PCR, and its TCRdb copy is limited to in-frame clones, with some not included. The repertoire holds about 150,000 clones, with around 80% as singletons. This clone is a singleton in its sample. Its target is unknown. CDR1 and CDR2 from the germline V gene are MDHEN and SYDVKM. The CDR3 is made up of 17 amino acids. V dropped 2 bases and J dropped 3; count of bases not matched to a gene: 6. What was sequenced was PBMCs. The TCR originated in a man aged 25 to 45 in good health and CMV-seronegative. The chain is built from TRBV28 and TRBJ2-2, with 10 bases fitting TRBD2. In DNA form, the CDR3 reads TGTGCCAGCAGTTTACCCCGGACTAGCGGCCACACCGGGGAGCTGTTTTTT. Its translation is CASSLPRTSGHTGELFF. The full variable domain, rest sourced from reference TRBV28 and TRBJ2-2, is DVKVTQSSRYLVKRTGEKVFLECVQDMDHENMFWYRQDPGLGLRLIYFSYDVKMKEKGDIPEGYSVSREKKERFSLILESASTNQTSMYLCASSLPRTSGHTGELFFGEGSRLTVL.